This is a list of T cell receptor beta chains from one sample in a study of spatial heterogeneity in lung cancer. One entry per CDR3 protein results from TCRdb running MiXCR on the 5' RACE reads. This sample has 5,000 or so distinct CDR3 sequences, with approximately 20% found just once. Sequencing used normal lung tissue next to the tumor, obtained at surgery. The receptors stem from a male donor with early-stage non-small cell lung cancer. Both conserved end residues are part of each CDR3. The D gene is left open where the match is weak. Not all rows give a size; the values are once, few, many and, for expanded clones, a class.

cdr3_aa: CASSGAPSISPLHF
cdr3_nt: TGTGCCAGTAGCGGGGCGCCTTCTATTTCACCCCTCCACTTT
j_call: TRBJ1-6
d_call: -
clone_size: once
v_call: TRBV19

cdr3_aa: CASSPSGANVLTF
cdr3_nt: TGTGCCAGCTCTCCTTCTGGGGCCAACGTCCTGACTTTC
j_call: TRBJ2-6
d_call: -
clone_size: medium-sized
v_call: TRBV18

cdr3_aa: CASSLTYNSPLHF
cdr3_nt: TGTGCCAGCAGCTTAACTTATAATTCACCCCTCCACTTT
j_call: TRBJ1-6
d_call: -
clone_size: -
v_call: TRBV7-6

cdr3_aa: CASSLDAEADTQYF
cdr3_nt: TGTGCCAGCAGCTTGGACGCGGAGGCAGATACGCAGTATTTT
j_call: TRBJ2-3
d_call: -
clone_size: medium-sized
v_call: TRBV5-6

cdr3_aa: CASSLDGYSNQPQHF
cdr3_nt: TGTGCCAGCAGCTTAGACGGCTATAGCAATCAGCCCCAGCATTTT
j_call: TRBJ1-5
d_call: -
clone_size: medium-sized
v_call: TRBV7-6

cdr3_aa: CSAPRRGADTQYF
cdr3_nt: TGCAGCGCCCCTCGACGGGGGGCAGATACGCAGTATTTT
j_call: TRBJ2-3
d_call: TRBD2
clone_size: medium-sized
v_call: TRBV29-1

cdr3_aa: CASSPRLASGSWADTQYF
cdr3_nt: TGTGCCAGCTCACCACGGCTAGCTAGCGGGAGTTGGGCAGATACGCAGTATTTT
j_call: TRBJ2-3
d_call: TRBD2
clone_size: -
v_call: TRBV18

cdr3_aa: CASSPIRQRGAPPLHF
cdr3_nt: TGTGCCAGCAGTCCAATTCGACAGCGGGGCGCTCCACCCCTCCACTTT
j_call: TRBJ1-6
d_call: -
clone_size: few
v_call: TRBV6-1

cdr3_aa: CASSPLAGLTDTQYF
cdr3_nt: TGTGCCAGCAGTCCTCTAGCGGGTTTAACAGATACGCAGTATTTT
j_call: TRBJ2-3
d_call: TRBD2
clone_size: medium-sized
v_call: TRBV7-2

cdr3_aa: CASSRLAGDNEQFF
cdr3_nt: TGTGCCAGCAGCAGACTAGCGGGAGACAATGAGCAGTTCTTC
j_call: TRBJ2-1
d_call: TRBD2
clone_size: -
v_call: TRBV11-3

cdr3_aa: CASSLTGDTEAFF
cdr3_nt: TGCGCCAGCAGCTTGACAGGGGATACTGAAGCTTTCTTT
j_call: TRBJ1-1
d_call: TRBD1
clone_size: many
v_call: TRBV5-1

cdr3_aa: CASSQSGGGSNIQYF
cdr3_nt: TGCGCCAGCAGTCAATCGGGCGGGGGTTCAAACATTCAGTACTTC
j_call: TRBJ2-4
d_call: TRBD2
clone_size: -
v_call: TRBV23-1

cdr3_aa: CASSLGLAARTDTQYF
cdr3_nt: TGTGCCAGCAGCTTAGGGCTAGCAGCCCGCACAGATACGCAGTATTTT
j_call: TRBJ2-3
d_call: -
clone_size: medium-sized
v_call: TRBV11-1

cdr3_aa: CASSPGPRSEKLFF
cdr3_nt: TGCGCCAGCAGCCCGGGACCCCGAAGCGAAAAACTGTTTTTT
j_call: TRBJ1-4
d_call: -
clone_size: many
v_call: TRBV4-1

cdr3_aa: CASSLSGLPSGEQFF
cdr3_nt: TGTGCCAGCAGTTTATCGGGTCTTCCCTCCGGTGAGCAGTTCTTC
j_call: TRBJ2-1
d_call: -
clone_size: medium-sized
v_call: TRBV28

cdr3_aa: CSARDPLGSNEQFF
cdr3_nt: TGCAGTGCTAGAGATCCACTAGGGTCAAATGAGCAGTTCTTC
j_call: TRBJ2-1
d_call: -
clone_size: -
v_call: TRBV20-1

cdr3_aa: CASAPWGRDHNEQFF
cdr3_nt: TGTGCCAGCGCCCCGTGGGGCAGGGATCACAATGAGCAGTTCTTC
j_call: TRBJ2-1
d_call: -
clone_size: many
v_call: TRBV5-6

cdr3_aa: CASGTGDSNQPQHF
cdr3_nt: TGTGCCAGTGGGACAGGAGATAGCAATCAGCCCCAGCATTTT
j_call: TRBJ1-5
d_call: TRBD1
clone_size: -
v_call: TRBV9

cdr3_aa: CSVAGADRRKETQYF
cdr3_nt: TGCAGCGTGGCGGGAGCGGACAGGCGGAAAGAGACCCAGTACTTC
j_call: TRBJ2-5
d_call: -
clone_size: medium-sized
v_call: TRBV29-1

cdr3_aa: CASSLAQGDSYSADTQYF
cdr3_nt: TGCGCCAGCAGCTTGGCCCAAGGGGACTCCTATTCGGCAGATACGCAGTATTTT
j_call: TRBJ2-3
d_call: -
clone_size: -
v_call: TRBV5-1

cdr3_aa: CASSFDLGLATGELFF
cdr3_nt: TGCGCCAGCAGCTTTGATCTTGGACTGGCAACTGGGGAGCTGTTTTTT
j_call: TRBJ2-2
d_call: -
clone_size: few
v_call: TRBV5-1

cdr3_aa: CASSFSTGITYGYTF
cdr3_nt: TGTGCCAGCAGCTTTAGTACAGGGATAACCTATGGCTACACCTTC
j_call: TRBJ1-2
d_call: -
clone_size: -
v_call: TRBV7-2

cdr3_aa: CASSLVPDAGSNEQFF
cdr3_nt: TGTGCCAGCAGCTTGGTCCCCGACGCGGGTTCTAATGAGCAGTTCTTC
j_call: TRBJ2-1
d_call: -
clone_size: -
v_call: TRBV5-6

cdr3_aa: CASSITSELTQYF
cdr3_nt: TGTGCCAGCAGCATTACTAGCGAGCTTACGCAGTATTTT
j_call: TRBJ2-3
d_call: TRBD2
clone_size: many
v_call: TRBV11-3

cdr3_aa: CASSSHQGGTDTQYF
cdr3_nt: TGTGCCAGCAGCTCCCATCAAGGGGGCACAGATACGCAGTATTTT
j_call: TRBJ2-3
d_call: -
clone_size: few
v_call: TRBV11-1

cdr3_aa: CASSPRFLSYNEQFF
cdr3_nt: TGTGCCAGCAGCCCGAGATTTCTTTCGTACAATGAGCAGTTCTTC
j_call: TRBJ2-1
d_call: -
clone_size: -
v_call: TRBV12-3/TRBV12-4

cdr3_aa: CASSQIEGETQYF
cdr3_nt: TGTGCCAGCAGCCAGATCGAGGGAGAGACCCAGTACTTC
j_call: TRBJ2-5
d_call: -
clone_size: -
v_call: TRBV3-1

cdr3_aa: CASSPGTRSNEQYF
cdr3_nt: TGTGCCAGCAGCCCCGGGACTAGATCTAACGAGCAGTACTTC
j_call: TRBJ2-7
d_call: TRBD2
clone_size: -
v_call: TRBV27

cdr3_aa: CSANWRGGETQYF
cdr3_nt: TGCAGTGCTAATTGGCGGGGCGGAGAGACCCAGTACTTC
j_call: TRBJ2-5
d_call: -
clone_size: -
v_call: TRBV20-1

cdr3_aa: CASSEVWRPGAFF
cdr3_nt: TGTGCCAGCAGTGAAGTCTGGCGCCCTGGGGCTTTCTTT
j_call: TRBJ1-1
d_call: -
clone_size: few
v_call: TRBV2

cdr3_aa: CASSLGLGEETDTQYF
cdr3_nt: TGTGCCAGCAGCTTGGGTTTGGGTGAAGAAACAGATACGCAGTATTTT
j_call: TRBJ2-3
d_call: -
clone_size: many
v_call: TRBV5-6

cdr3_aa: CASSPYYREEGEKLFF
cdr3_nt: TGTGCCAGCAGTCCCTACTACAGGGAGGAAGGTGAAAAACTGTTTTTT
j_call: TRBJ1-4
d_call: -
clone_size: few
v_call: TRBV27

cdr3_aa: CASSLGTAEETQYF
cdr3_nt: TGTGCCAGCAGCTTAGGGACAGCAGAAGAGACCCAGTACTTC
j_call: TRBJ2-5
d_call: -
clone_size: many
v_call: TRBV11-1

cdr3_aa: CSAHSRQGTYEQYF
cdr3_nt: TGCAGTGCCCACTCCCGACAGGGTACCTACGAGCAGTACTTC
j_call: TRBJ2-7
d_call: TRBD1
clone_size: medium-sized
v_call: TRBV20-1

cdr3_aa: CAISESTDAWAFF
cdr3_nt: TGTGCCATCAGTGAGTCTACCGACGCTTGGGCTTTCTTT
j_call: TRBJ1-1
d_call: -
clone_size: medium-sized
v_call: TRBV10-3

cdr3_aa: CASSRSSGANVLTF
cdr3_nt: TGTGCCAGCAGCCGTAGCTCTGGGGCCAACGTCCTGACTTTC
j_call: TRBJ2-6
d_call: -
clone_size: medium-sized
v_call: TRBV28

cdr3_aa: CSVGTGSGYTF
cdr3_nt: TGCAGCGTTGGGACAGGGAGTGGCTACACCTTC
j_call: TRBJ1-2
d_call: TRBD1
clone_size: medium-sized
v_call: TRBV29-1

cdr3_aa: CASKPSGGTNNEQFF
cdr3_nt: TGTGCCAGCAAACCTAGCGGGGGGACGAACAATGAGCAGTTCTTC
j_call: TRBJ2-1
d_call: TRBD2
clone_size: -
v_call: TRBV12-3/TRBV12-4

cdr3_aa: CASKYRGASPLHF
cdr3_nt: TGTGCCAGCAAGTACAGGGGGGCTTCACCCCTCCACTTT
j_call: TRBJ1-6
d_call: TRBD1
clone_size: medium-sized
v_call: TRBV28

cdr3_aa: CASSWERTVNYGYTF
cdr3_nt: TGTGCCAGCAGTTGGGAAAGGACTGTGAACTATGGCTACACCTTC
j_call: TRBJ1-2
d_call: -
clone_size: -
v_call: TRBV13